Listed here are 13 T cell receptor beta chains from one sample, sequenced in a study of neurological immune-mediated disorders. TCRdb redid the calling of the 5' RACE reads with MiXCR, one entry per CDR3 protein. The data hold about 51,000 distinct CDR3 sequences, with 15% to 20% observed a single time. Sequenced input: PBMCs. These receptor sequences come from a man in his 60s in good health.

This clonotype was counted at least ten times. The chain joins TRBV5-1 to TRBJ2-3; a weak D match, TRBD1 (5 bases). The V end was cut by 4 bases, the J end by 3 bases, with 15 bases between. CDR1 and CDR2 (germline): SGHRS, YFSETQ. The CDR3 has 15 residues. Here the CDR3 reads CASSRSSPGTDTQYF. The DNA of the CDR3 is TGCGCCAGCAGCCGTAGCTCCCCAGGGACAGATACGCAGTATTTT.

Comment on this clonotype: It is unclear where the CDR3 begins or ends on the DNA, so no DNA is shown, and the CDR3 is as TCRdb lists it. The V gene is TRBV11-2, the J gene TRBJ2-7; TRBD2 reflects the table's D call only, with no check against the DNA. In germline, CDR1 is SGHAT, CDR2 FQNNGV. The CDR3 is 22 amino acids long, termini counted. The CDR3 protein is CASSFYICSASGPGLDLYEQYF.

Many counts were recorded for this clonotype. The rearrangement joins TRBV7-4 to TRBJ2-7; no clear D gene. The CDR3 is 16 amino acids. V was clipped by 7 bases and J by 2 bases, with 21 bases between them. The germline V gene has CDR1 SGHVT and CDR2 SQSDAQ. CDR3 DNA sequence: TGTGCCAGCACCCCTCGGGTGGCGCCCTCAGCCTACGAGCAGTACTTC. Translation: CASTPRVAPSAYEQYF. The complete variable domain, with remaining parts taken from reference TRBV7-4 and TRBJ2-7, reads GAGVSQSPRYKVAKRGRDVALRCDSISGHVTLYWYRQTLGQGSEVLTYSQSDAQRDKSGRPSGRFSAERPERSVSTLKIQRTEQGDSAVYLCASTPRVAPSAYEQYFGPGTRLTVT.

This clonotype has ten or more counts. This chain links TRBV28 with TRBJ2-1, with D tentatively TRBD1 (5 bases). V was shortened by 6 bases and J by 7 bases, with 22 bases between the two germline ends. This CDR3 is built from 16 residues. Germline V gives CDR1 MDHEN, CDR2 SYDVKM. This CDR3 reads CASSHILYMDKNEQFF. CDR3 sequence (DNA): TGTGCCAGCAGCCATATCCTCTACATGGACAAAAATGAGCAGTTCTTC.

This clonotype appeared many times. Given a much more abundant clone one base away, this may be a read error. In DNA form, the CDR3 reads TGTGCCAGCAGCCCGGGACAGGGGAATAATTCACCCCTCCACTTT. It translates to CASSPGQGNNSPLHF. The gene calls are TRBV7-2 and TRBJ1-6, with 10 bases that match TRBD1. Trimming at V came to 5 bases and at J to 5 bases, leaving 3 bases not matched to a gene. Germline V gene lookup returns CDR1 SGHTA and CDR2 FQGNSA. The CDR3 is 15 amino acids.

This clonotype was picked up many times. The chain joins TRBV20-1 to TRBJ2-1, with D possibly being TRBD1 (7 bases). Trimming stripped 1 base from V and 4 bases from J, with 14 bases between. The CDR3 covers 15 residues. Per the germline V gene, CDR1 is DFQATT and CDR2 is SNEGSKA (reference sequence). CDR3 nucleotide sequence: TGCAGTGCTAGAGGGCAGGGGGGCAGGTACAATGAGCAGTTCTTC. As protein: CSARGQGGRYNEQFF.

With respect to this clonotype: A clone one base away is much larger, so this may be a read error. This rearrangement joins TRBV28 to TRBJ1-1, with D uncertain. Germline V gives CDR1 MDHEN, CDR2 SYDVKM. V shed 5 bases and J shed 8 bases, with 9 bases lying between them. This CDR3 region has 11 residues. CDR3 in amino acids: CASSVRIEAFF. CDR3 bases: TGTGCCAGCAGTGTACGGATAGAAGCTTTCTTT.

This clonotype was seen repeatedly, ten times or more. The chain uses TRBV27 and TRBJ2-2, with D unclear. The CDR3 loop spans 12 amino acids. V lost 7 bases, J lost 2 bases, and 5 bases lay in between. CDR1 is MNHEY and CDR2 is SMNVEV in the germline V gene (reference sequence). The CDR3 spells CASTVNTGELFF. The CDR3 DNA follows: TGTGCCAGCACCGTCAACACCGGGGAGCTGTTTTTT.

There are many counts of this clonotype. V is TRBV28 and J is TRBJ1-2, with TRBD1 as a possible D gene (6 bases). Trimming took off 5 bases at V and 5 bases at J, with 18 bases between the two ends. The CDR3 runs 15 residues. Germline CDR1 MDHEN, CDR2 SYDVKM. The CDR3 nucleotides read TGTGCCAGCAGTCCTCTGTACCCTACAGGGTATGGCTACACCTTC. It codes for CASSPLYPTGYGYTF.

This clonotype has a count of ten or more. The gene calls are TRBV7-2 and TRBJ2-1; D may match TRBD1 or TRBD2 (8 bases each). The CDR3 runs to 13 residues. Germline V gives CDR1 SGHTA, CDR2 FQGNSA. The CDR3 coding sequence is TGTGCAGCCGGACTAGCCCCAGGGGGCGAGCAGTTCTTC. It encodes CAAGLAPGGEQFF.

The table lists this clonotype with many counts. This chain links TRBV25-1 with TRBJ1-1; 9 bases line up with TRBD1. Germline V lookup: CDR1 MGHDK, CDR2 SYGVNS. There are 15 residues in the CDR3. Germline trimming cut 4 bases from V and 5 bases from J; bases unmatched to any gene: 8. CDR3 in amino acids: CASSAGGQGRTEAFF. The CDR3 DNA sequence: TGTGCCAGCAGTGCGGGTGGACAGGGGAGAACTGAAGCTTTCTTT.

Many counts were recorded for this clonotype. J is TRBJ2-2 and V is TRBV20-1; 9 bases are shared with TRBD2. The CDR3 contains 17 residues. Germline V gene lookup returns CDR1 DFQATT and CDR2 SNEGSKA (reference sequence). The trim removed 3 bases at V and 4 bases at J, leaving 12 bases unmatched. CDR3 loop: CSARHSGGRASTGELFF. The CDR3 coding sequence is TGCAGTGCTAGGCATTCTGGCGGGAGGGCTTCCACCGGGGAGCTGTTTTTT.

Ten or more counts support this clonotype. The chain combines TRBV5-1 with TRBJ2-5; D may be TRBD1 (5 bases). CDR3 length: 14 amino acids. Germline V gene lookup returns CDR1 SGHRS and CDR2 YFSETQ. V lost 0 bases, J lost 2 bases, and 8 bases lay in between. CDR3 residues: CASSLGQSQETQYF. Written as DNA, the CDR3 is TGCGCCAGCAGCTTGGGACAGTCACAAGAGACCCAGTACTTC. The full variable domain, its missing parts supplied by reference TRBV5-1 and TRBJ2-5, is KAGVTQTPRYLIKTRGQQVTLSCSPISGHRSVSWYQQTPGQGLQFLFEYFSETQRNKGNFPGRFSGRQFSNSRSEMNVSTLELGDSALYLCASSLGQSQETQYFGPGTRLLVL.